The rows below give T cell receptor beta chains drawn from one sample of a study of immune evolution from preneoplasia to lung adenocarcinoma. Sequencing was performed with immunoSEQ multiplex PCR; in TCRdb, only in-frame clones are kept and a portion is missing. The sample carries about 4,300 clones, approximately 79% recorded once. The specimen was FFPE minimally invasive lung adenocarcinoma tissue. These TCRs come from a person aged 50 to 70 with lung adenocarcinoma. Both conserved end residues are part of each CDR3. The order of the fields is D gene, CDR3 length, V gene, clone size, J gene, CDR3 DNA, CDR3 protein. D genes are given only for firm matches. Where a row states a size, it is once, few, many or the class of an expanded clone; other rows omit it.

>TRBD1|15|TRBV19|few|TRBJ1-1
TGTGCCAGTAGTATTTTCGGGACAGTGAACACTGAAGCTTTCTTT
CASSIFGTVNTEAFF
>TRBD1|15|TRBV25-1|.|TRBJ1-1
TGTGCCAGCAGTGCCTTCGGGGACAGGGGTACTGAAGCTTTCTTT
CASSAFGDRGTEAFF
>TRBD1|13|TRBV30|.|TRBJ1-3
TGTGCCTGGAAACAGGGGGCGGGAAACACCATATATTTT
CAWKQGAGNTIYF
>.|16|TRBV28|.|TRBJ2-6
TGTGCCAGCAGGCCATCTCATGGGGCTGGGGCCAACGTCCTGACTTTC
CASRPSHGAGANVLTF
>.|13|TRBV5-1|.|TRBJ1-1
TGCGCCAGCAGCTTGGAAGGGAACACTGAAGCTTTCTTT
CASSLEGNTEAFF
>.|15|TRBV14|.|TRBJ2-3
TGTGCCAGCAGCCAAGTTTCCAAGGTTAGGGATACGCAGTATTTT
CASSQVSKVRDTQYF
>.|16|TRBV4-1|.|TRBJ2-6
TGCGCCAGCAGCCGAGAACAGGGACCGGGGGCCAACGTCCTGACTTTC
CASSREQGPGANVLTF
>TRBD1|15|TRBV27|few|TRBJ2-7
TGTGCCAGCAGTTCCCCAGCAGGGGGCACCTACGAGCAGTACTTC
CASSSPAGGTYEQYF
>.|15|TRBV6-5|.|TRBJ1-5
TGTGCCAGCAGTTACACGACCGGGGCCGATCAGCCCCAGCATTTT
CASSYTTGADQPQHF
>.|14|TRBV5-1|.|TRBJ1-4
TGCGCCAGCAGCTTGGAGGGTCTTTGGGAAAAACTGTTTTTT
CASSLEGLWEKLFF
>.|10|TRBV20-1|.|TRBJ2-1
TGCAGTGCTAGAGACGATGAGCAGTTCTTC
CSARDDEQFF
>.|11|TRBV7-2|few|TRBJ2-1
TGTGCCAGCAGCAACGACATGCAGCAGTTCTTC
CASSNDMQQFF
>TRBD1|14|TRBV7-2|few|TRBJ1-2
TGTGCCAGCAGCCCCCGGGGACAGGGGGATGGCTACACCTTC
CASSPRGQGDGYTF
>TRBD2|16|TRBV5-4|.|TRBJ2-7
TGTGCCAGCAGCTCGACGACTAGCGGGAGGCGGAGCGAGCAGTACTTC
CASSSTTSGRRSEQYF
>TRBD2|14|TRBV2|.|TRBJ2-5
TGTGCCAGCAGTGAAACTAGCGGCAAAGAGACCCAGTACTTC
CASSETSGKETQYF
>TRBD2|14|TRBV5-4|few|TRBJ2-7
TGTGCCAGCGGGACTAGCGGGGCGGCCTACGAGCAGTACTTC
CASGTSGAAYEQYF
>.|12|TRBV18|.|TRBJ1-1
TGTGCCAGCTCCAAGGACGGAACGGTGGCTTTCTTT
CASSKDGTVAFF
>TRBD1|16|TRBV30|.|TRBJ1-6
TGTGCCTCGATATCGGACAGGGCGAATTGGAATTCACCCCTCCACTTT
CASISDRANWNSPLHF
>TRBD2|15|TRBV5-4|.|TRBJ2-1
TGTGCCACCTCCTTTTGGGGGAGGGCCGTTTATGAGCAGTTCTTC
CATSFWGRAVYEQFF
>TRBD1|14|TRBV7-9|.|TRBJ1-1
TGTGCCAGCAGCTTGGGACAGGGCGGCACTGAAGTTTTCTTT
CASSLGQGGTEVFF
>.|11|TRBV20-1|.|TRBJ1-1
TGCAGTGTATCCGGGAACACTGAAGCTTTCTTT
CSVSGNTEAFF
>TRBD1|14|TRBV25-1|.|TRBJ1-2
TGTGCCAGTGAGGGACAGGGGGGAAGCTATGGCTACACCTTC
CASEGQGGSYGYTF
>.|14|TRBV7-8|.|TRBJ1-1
TGTGCCAGCAGCTTAATCGTATGGGGTACAGAAGCTTTCTTT
CASSLIVWGTEAFF
>.|17|TRBV4-1|few|TRBJ1-1
TGCGCCAGCAGCCAAGCGGGAACACTGATCATGAACACTGAAGCTTTCTTT
CASSQAGTLIMNTEAFF
>.|13|TRBV14|once|TRBJ2-2
TGTGCCAGCAGCCTGACAATCCCCGGGGAGCTGTTTTTT
CASSLTIPGELFF
>.|13|TRBV11-2|.|TRBJ1-1
TGTGCCAGCAGCTTATCTCCTAACACTGAAGCTTTCTTT
CASSLSPNTEAFF
>TRBD1|14|TRBV29-1|.|TRBJ1-2
TGCAGCGTTGAACCTCGGGACAGGGAAGCTGGCTACACCTTC
CSVEPRDREAGYTF
>.|16|TRBV11-1|once|TRBJ1-1
TGTGCCAGCAGCCCAGACGCCCGACGGAGGAACACTGAAGCTTTCTTT
CASSPDARRRNTEAFF
>.|14|TRBV7-2|.|TRBJ2-5
TGTGCCAGCAGCTTAATGATATCAAAAGAGACCCAGTACTTC
CASSLMISKETQYF
>.|13|TRBV6-4|.|TRBJ2-2
TGTGCCACCCGGGACGGAGACACCGGGGAGCTGTTTTTT
CATRDGDTGELFF
>.|12|TRBV18|.|TRBJ2-7
TGTGCCAGCTCGACGACCGGTGACGAGCAGTACTTC
CASSTTGDEQYF
>.|13|TRBV30|.|TRBJ2-7
TGTGCCTGGAGACATACAGGATCGGGGGAGCAGTACTTC
CAWRHTGSGEQYF